The entry that follows covers one T cell receptor (beta chain) sequence. The data originate from a study of OX40 agonist ivuxolimab in advanced cancers. The germline V gene encodes CDR1 GTSNPN and CDR2 SVGIG (reference sequence). The CDR3 is 10 residues long. Trimming left V 5 bases short and J 3 bases short, with 4 bases between. Data came from immunoSEQ multiplex PCR; TCRdb stores just in-frame clones and leaves some out. This table holds about 61,000 clones, roughly 90% found once. This receptor was obtained from an adult with an advanced solid tumor such as melanoma, head and neck, liver or kidney cancer. This chain joins TRBV30 and TRBJ1-1; no firm D call. Sequences were derived from CD4+ or CD8+ T cells sorted from blood, sampled in a trial of the OX40 agonist ivuxolimab. The CDR3 region is CAWLHTEAFF. The CDR3 DNA follows: TGTGCCTGGCTACACACTGAAGCTTTCTTT. The variable domain in full, completed from reference TRBV30 and TRBJ1-1, reads SQTIHQWPATLVQPVGSPLSLECTVEGTSNPNLYWYRQAAGRGLQLLFYSVGIGQISSEVPQNLSASRPQDRQFILSSKKLLLSDSGFYLCAWLHTEAFFGQGTRLTVV.